This passage covers 11 T cell receptor beta chains from one sample sequenced in a study of human T cells and chemical hapten exposure. Each CDR3 protein is one row after TCRdb ran MiXCR on the RACE reads. The table includes 84,000 or so distinct CDR3 sequences, about 10% detected once. Time point reported: patch test 1, 2 weeks after DPC sensitization. The treatment is: therapeutic diphenylcyclopropenone sensitization with weekly scalp DPC. The starting material was whole blood, obtained in connection with sensitization to the hapten diphenylcyclopropenone (DPC). The receptors shown here come from a man in his forties or fifties with alopecia areata. Some clones in this sample may be carry-over from other donors' samples.

The rearrangement links TRBV24-1 to TRBJ2-3; 10 bases map to TRBD2. Germline V lookup: CDR1 KGHDR, CDR2 SFDVKD. The CDR3 consists of 19 residues. The V and J ends lost 0 bases and 2 bases, in that order; junction bases with no gene match: 10. CDR3 DNA: TGTGCCACCAGTGATTTGACTAGCGGGAAAGGGGGACACACAGATACGCAGTATTTT. Amino acids: CATSDLTSGKGGHTDTQYF.

The chain couples TRBV12-3 or TRBV12-4 to TRBJ1-5; D may be TRBD1 (5 bases). The CDR3 loop spans 14 amino acids. V lost 4 bases, J lost 11 bases, and 18 bases lay in between. DNA of the CDR3: TGTGCCAGCAGTTGGGAGGGGATAAATCTATCCCAGCATTTT. Protein: CASSWEGINLSQHF.

The genes are TRBV14 and TRBJ2-5; unclear D gene. V lost 2 bases and J 1 base, leaving 8 bases between the germline ends. CDR1 is SGHDN, CDR2 FVKESK, per germline. This CDR3 contains 14 residues. DNA for the CDR3: TGTGCCAGCAGCCAATTACCCACCCAAGAGACCCAGTACTTC. Translating gives CASSQLPTQETQYF.

The V call is TRBV3-1, the J call TRBJ2-1, with D possibly TRBD2 on 6 matching bases. The germline gives CDR1 LGHDT, CDR2 YNNKEL (reference sequence). This CDR3 comprises 22 residues. V was cut by 3 bases and J by 2 bases, with 32 bases left in between. DNA for the CDR3: TGTGCCAGCAGCCAGTCCCCTTCAGGGACTCCTGCCCTCCGACGGGCCTACAATGAGCAGTTCTTC. It codes for CASSQSPSGTPALRRAYNEQFF.

The chain links TRBV5-4 to TRBJ2-6, with a possible D match to TRBD1 (5 bases). CDR1 is SGHNT, CDR2 YYREEE, per germline (reference sequence). The CDR3 is made up of 16 amino acids. Trimming cost V 5 bases and J 0 bases, with 12 bases left between them. The CDR3 DNA reads as TGTGCCAGCAGTTCCGACAGAGCCTCTGGGGCCAACGTCCTGACTTTC. Protein sequence: CASSSDRASGANVLTF.

The chain is built from TRBV12-3 or TRBV12-4 and TRBJ2-3; the match to TRBD2 covers 8 bases. Trimming took 3 bases from V and 0 from J; bases not matched to a gene: 2. The CDR3 runs to 15 residues. CDR3 DNA sequence: TGTGCCAGCAGTTTGACTAGCGTGAGCACAGATACGCAGTATTTT. This translates into CASSLTSVSTDTQYF.

Only a few counts were recorded for this clonotype. V usage is TRBV5-1 and J usage is TRBJ2-1, with TRBD1 matching 9 bases. CDR1 and CDR2 (germline): SGHRS, YFSETQ. The V and J ends lost 3 bases and 5 bases, in that order; junction bases with no gene match: 9. This CDR3 region has 16 residues. Here the CDR3 reads CASSSLPGQGHNEQFF. In DNA, the CDR3 is TGCGCCAGCAGCTCATTACCGGGACAGGGCCACAATGAGCAGTTCTTC.

This chain joins TRBV28 and TRBJ2-7; no reliable D call. The V and J ends lost 4 bases and 5 bases respectively, with 9 bases between them. Germline CDR1 is MDHEN and CDR2 is SYDVKM. This CDR3 is built from 12 residues. The DNA for the CDR3 is TGTGCCAGCAGTTCCAATCTACACGAGCAGTACTTC. This codes for CASSSNLHEQYF.

This clonotype was detected ten times or more. The CDR3 DNA is TGCAGTGCTAGAGTGATCGGTGCCTACGAGCAGTACTTC. Amino acid sequence: CSARVIGAYEQYF. The chain couples TRBV20-1 to TRBJ2-7; D unresolved. This CDR3 is 13 amino acids long. V gave up 1 base and J gave up 2 bases, with 9 bases separating them. CDR1 DFQATT and CDR2 SNEGSKA come from the germline V gene (reference sequence).

This clonotype was observed a few times. V and J are TRBV12-3 or TRBV12-4 and TRBJ1-5; D perhaps matches TRBD1 (5 bases). Trimming took off 7 bases at V and 2 bases at J, with 12 bases between the two ends. The CDR3 runs to 14 residues. As DNA, the CDR3 is TGTGCCAGCACCTCAGGGTCGGGCAATCAGCCCCAGCATTTT. Its translation is CASTSGSGNQPQHF.

Many counts were recorded for this clonotype. The rearrangement uses TRBV12-3 or TRBV12-4 and TRBJ2-2; no definite D call. This CDR3 is built from 11 residues. V gave up 6 bases and J gave up 6 bases, with 5 bases separating them. DNA for the CDR3: TGTGCCAGCAGGAGTCCCGGGGAGCTGTTTTTT. Translation gives CASRSPGELFF.